This T cell receptor (beta chain) was recorded in a study of blood T cell repertoires in COVID-19 (dated by TCRdb to 2020 to 2022). About the study as a whole: Collaborator samples came from the United States, Italy and Spain and covered acute and convalescent phases of COVID-19. Deeply sampled blood TCRbeta repertoires from subjects exposed to, actively infected with, or recovered from COVID-19 were included in the dataset. The prospective study material was composed of cDNA or gDNA derived from T cells, B-cell-depleted T cells, or PBMCs. Samples came from the ongoing ImmuneRACE study (first 160 participants) plus 1,254 subjects from 6 global collaborators. Sample metadata almost always included a de-identified subject ID, COVID-19 status, age in years and sex. The repertoires were released in a freely available public database meant as a resource for research on the immune response to SARS-CoV-2. HLA class I and class II types, where available, came from metadata supplied by the sample provider rather than from assay-based typing. Here is what the overall study found, with its caveats: How much clinical and demographic metadata was included differed by source and by participant, and the metadata was provided uncurated.

Enrolling through a virtual design, the prospective study's participants ranged in age from roughly 18 to 95 years and lived across 24 United States geographic areas. In the prospective study, cohorts were assigned on the basis of participant-reported clinical history obtained from a screening survey and a study questionnaire. Mobile phlebotomists in the prospective study collected whole blood, serum and a nasopharyngeal or oropharyngeal swab from every participant. Prospective study participants could optionally give additional blood draws and questionnaires over a roughly 2-month period. Before DNA extraction, prospective study blood samples were shipped either frozen or at room temperature. A remark on this clone: Its cognate antigen has yet to be identified. Base qualities are not provided; no much larger clone lies one nucleotide away.

TCRbeta CDR3 regions were amplified from genomic DNA using the immunoSEQ Assay, a bias-controlled multiplex PCR. The original pipeline was this. Within the assay, amplification of reference gene primers was used to estimate how many nucleated cells each sample contained. To quantify the absolute abundance of each unique TCRbeta CDR3 rearrangement, sequence reads were collapsed and filtered. For each sample, productive Simpson clonality was calculated by taking the square root of Simpson's diversity index across productive rearrangements. TCRdb took over this immuneACCESS table, retaining in-frame rearrangements with V and J assigned. Such tables are incomplete; in checked studies, under half of the missing clones stem from an unresolved V gene, and the remainder is unexplained. V and J calls and clone size are copied from that table; D and trimming were computed from the DNA. The sample data list approximately 260,000 clones, and around 80% of these were observed just once. The ten largest clones capture around 3.9% of the sample.

Measured from the cysteine to the phenylalanine, the CDR3 is 15 residues long. The DNA shown is the 45-base CDR3, in frame from base 1. Trimming at the junction amounts to 4 bases on V and 2 bases on J, and the germline ends lie 14 bases apart. Looking up the germline V gene (reference sequence) yields CDR1 LNHDA and CDR2 SQIVND. The sequenced sample consisted of PBMCs or T cells enriched from blood (not recorded which). This receptor was obtained from a man aged 25 to 40 with acute COVID-19. Recombination joined TRBV19 with TRBJ1-2, and the D gene may be TRBD1, 5 bases matching. The nucleotide sequence reads TGTGCCAGTAGTAGCCGTCAGGGTAGGAACTATGGCTACACCTTC. It is translated as CASSSRQGRNYGYTF.